The text below deals with one T cell receptor (beta chain). Its target is not known. Method: immunoSEQ multiplex PCR; TCRdb's copy keeps in-frame clones and lacks some. This table has about 87,000 clones, 80% to 95% appearing once. The data were taken from a study of Tregs in tolerant kidney transplant recipients. Germline-derived CDR1 and CDR2 are SGHRS and YFSETQ. Trimming stripped 0 bases from V and 9 bases from J, with 7 bases between. The CDR3 is made up of 11 amino acids. Study observations and caveats: Biological reproducibility was not directly addressed in this study.

The sequencing used CD4+ T cells from blood, collected before the transplant. This receptor was obtained from a human donor who received a combined kidney and bone marrow transplant. V and J are TRBV5-1 and TRBJ2-7; D gene unclear. This CDR3 is CASSLAGGQYF. The CDR3 DNA reads TGCGCCAGCAGCTTGGCCGGTGGGCAGTACTTC.